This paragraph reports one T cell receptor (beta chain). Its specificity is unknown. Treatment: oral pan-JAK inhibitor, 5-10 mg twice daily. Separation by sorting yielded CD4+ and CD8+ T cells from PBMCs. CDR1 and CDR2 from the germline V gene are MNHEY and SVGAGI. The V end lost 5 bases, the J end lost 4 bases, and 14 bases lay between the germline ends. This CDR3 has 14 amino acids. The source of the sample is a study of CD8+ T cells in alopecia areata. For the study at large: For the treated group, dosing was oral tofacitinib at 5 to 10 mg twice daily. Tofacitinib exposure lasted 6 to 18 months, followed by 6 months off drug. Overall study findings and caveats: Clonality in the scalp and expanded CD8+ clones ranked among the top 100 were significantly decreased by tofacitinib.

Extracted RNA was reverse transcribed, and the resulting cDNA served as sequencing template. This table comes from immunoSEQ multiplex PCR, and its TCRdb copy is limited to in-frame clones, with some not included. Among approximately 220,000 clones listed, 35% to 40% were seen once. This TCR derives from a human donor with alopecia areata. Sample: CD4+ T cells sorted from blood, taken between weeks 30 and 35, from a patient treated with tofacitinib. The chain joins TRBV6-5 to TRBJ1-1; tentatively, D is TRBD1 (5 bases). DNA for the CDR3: TGTGCCAGCAGTCAGCGGGACTCGGGCACTGAAGCTTTCTTT. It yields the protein CASSQRDSGTEAFF.